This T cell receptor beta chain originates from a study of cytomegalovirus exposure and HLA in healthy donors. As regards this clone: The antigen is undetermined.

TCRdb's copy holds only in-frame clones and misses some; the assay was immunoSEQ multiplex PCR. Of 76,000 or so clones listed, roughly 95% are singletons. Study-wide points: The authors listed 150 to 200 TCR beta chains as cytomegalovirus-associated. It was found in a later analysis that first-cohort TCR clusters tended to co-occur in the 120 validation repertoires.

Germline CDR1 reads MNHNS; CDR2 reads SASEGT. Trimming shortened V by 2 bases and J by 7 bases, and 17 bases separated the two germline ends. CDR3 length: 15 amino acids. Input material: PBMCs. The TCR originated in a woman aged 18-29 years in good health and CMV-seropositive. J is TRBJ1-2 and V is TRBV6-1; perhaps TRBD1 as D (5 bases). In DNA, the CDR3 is TGTGCCAGCAGTGAAATGCAGGGTTGGATTGGTGGCTACACCTTC. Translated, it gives CASSEMQGWIGGYTF.